Listed below are T cell receptor beta chains from one sample, sequenced in a study of T cells after posttransplantation cyclophosphamide. The repertoire was sequenced with immunoSEQ multiplex PCR; TCRdb's copy has only in-frame clones and lacks some. This table holds about 4,200 clones, about 81% found once. The sequenced sample was PBMCs, obtained after an allogeneic stem cell transplant with post-transplant cyclophosphamide. The receptors derive from a female patient in her fifties or sixties who received an allogeneic stem cell transplant from a related donor, was CMV-positive, and had no GVHD. Some T cells may possibly be graft donor cells. Each CDR3 is given with its conserved first and last residue. The D gene is left open where the match is weak. A row's size may be missing; if present it is once, few, many or a size class.

TRBJ1-4,TRBV5-1,NA,NA,TGCGCCAGCAGCCTCCACGCGGACAGCGGGAAAAAACTGTTTTTT,CASSLHADSGKKLFF
TRBJ1-3,TRBV6-1,NA,NA,TGTGCCAGCAGCCCCGGACGCGGGGGAAACACCATATATTTT,CASSPGRGGNTIYF
TRBJ2-3,TRBV28,NA,NA,TGTGCCAGCAGGACCCGGACAGCTGTGATAAGGACAGATACGCAGTATTTT,CASRTRTAVIRTDTQYF
TRBJ1-4,TRBV25-1,TRBD1,NA,TGTGCCAGCAGAAGCTCAGGGGGCTCCATCGATGAAAAACTGTTTTTT,CASRSSGGSIDEKLFF
TRBJ2-3,TRBV6-1,TRBD2,NA,TGTGCCAGCAGTGAAGCTAGCGGGTGGGCAGATACGCAGTATTTT,CASSEASGWADTQYF
TRBJ2-3,TRBV7-8,TRBD2,NA,TGTGCCAGCAGCTTAGCCCATTACCCTAGCGGGAGGGCCACAGATACGCAGTATTTT,CASSLAHYPSGRATDTQYF
TRBJ1-2,TRBV27,NA,NA,TGTGCCAGCAGTTTGAAAGGGGTACGTGGCTACACCTTC,CASSLKGVRGYTF
TRBJ2-1,TRBV5-4,NA,once,TGTGCCAGCAGCTTCCAGGGAAGGGATGAGCAGTTCTTC,CASSFQGRDEQFF
TRBJ2-1,TRBV9,NA,NA,TGTGCCAGCAGCGTAGCGGTACTCTCCTACAATGAGCAGTTCTTC,CASSVAVLSYNEQFF
TRBJ2-5,TRBV28,TRBD2,NA,TGTGCCAGCAGCCCCCGGCGGCCGGGGGGGCAAGAGACCCAGTACTTC,CASSPRRPGGQETQYF
TRBJ2-3,TRBV7-9,TRBD1,NA,TGTGCCAGCAGCCCCGGACAGGAGAACACAGATACGCAGTATTTT,CASSPGQENTDTQYF